Given below is one T cell receptor (beta chain) in context. The table lists this clone with a few counts. Its cognate antigen has yet to be identified. Per-nucleotide qualities are absent, and no much larger clonotype sits a single base away. This sample is part of a study of T cell responses to AZD1222 COVID-19 vaccine (dated by TCRdb to the early 2020s). For the wider study: AZD1222 recipients with second doses at about 4 weeks or about 12 weeks were pooled, because spike-specific TCR depth and breadth did not differ between schedules. Enrollment into the trials was organized by age into subgroups of 18-55, 56-69 and 70-plus years, and those subgroups contained roughly 150, 30 and 60 TCR-sequenced participants, respectively. TCR sequencing covered 233 trial participants: about 210 given two doses of AZD1222 and about 26 given two doses of MenACWY control vaccine. Here is what the overall study found, with its caveats: No day 14 peak-response samples were available, so repertoires were characterized only after the peak T cell response. Conclusions about previously exposed vaccinees are limited, since just a handful of AZD1222 recipients were seropositive for SARS-CoV-2 at baseline. Participants were mostly white British and included more females than males, and it was suggested by the authors that clonal diversity may have been underestimated. Epitopes outside the regions mutated in the B.1.351 and B.1.1.7 variants were reportedly recognized by nearly half of the unique spike-specific TCRs. After two AZD1222 doses, spike-specific TCR breadth and depth were significantly higher than at day 0 and than in MenACWY recipients. Vaccine-associated CD4 TCRs spanned the whole spike protein, with dominant responses in regions 160-218 and 743-854. In the small 56-69-year group, the increase in depth fell short of significance, most likely because of low power.

The meaning of the sample's time point label: baseline before first vaccination. Vaccinee samples were obtained from the UK trials COV001 and COV002, which included a single-blind randomized controlled phase 2/3 trial of AZD1222 (ChAdOx1 nCoV-19) in healthy adults. For TCRbeta chain sequencing, PBMC samples were collected from trial participants at day 0 and at day 28 after the second dose. The CDR3 regions of human TCRbeta chains were analyzed by immunosequencing. The study's own analysis went as follows. TCRs in the repertoires were compared against a reference library of SARS-CoV-2-specific TCRs that had been generated with the MIRA antigen-specificity platform. Breadth was defined as the fraction of unique TCRs that were SARS-CoV-2-associated. Depth was defined as the fraction of total T cells that were SARS-CoV-2-associated. Using the MIRA data, each spike-specific TCR was assigned both to the spike region to which the TCR was reactive and to a CD4 or CD8 class. Log10-transformed breadth and depth values were compared by one-way ANOVA with Sidak's multiple comparisons tests. TCRdb re-hosts the immuneACCESS table, in-frame sequences only. Its copies lack some clones; in the studies checked, an unresolved V gene accounts for under half of them, and the cause for the rest is not known. From that table come the V and J calls and clone size; the DNA was used to work out D and trimming. The sample table contains 130,000 to 150,000 clones; only one count was recorded for about 87% of them. About 15% of the sample is in the top ten clones.

The CDR3, cysteine through phenylalanine, is 13 amino acids long. CDR3 DNA only is kept here, 39 bases in frame from base 1. The germline V gene (reference sequence) sets CDR1 to MNHNY and CDR2 to SVGAGI. The junction carries 14 bases between V and J, which are trimmed by 6 bases and 6 bases respectively. The TCR was taken from an adult in good health. The chain employs TRBV6-6 and TRBJ1-2; no confident D gene assignment can be made. The source was peripheral blood, collected on day 0 of AZD1222 vaccination. The DNA reads TGTGCCAGCAGAACCTCGGACGGGGATGGCTACACCTTC. This gives the protein CASRTSDGDGYTF.